This T cell receptor (beta chain) originates from a study of CD8 T cells in ankylosing spondylitis. CDR1 is MGHRA and CDR2 is YSYEKL in the germline V gene. The CDR3 runs 15 residues. Germline trimming cut 3 bases from V and 8 bases from J; bases unmatched to any gene: 7. This clonotype came up a few times. Antigen unknown. Study-level results: What appeared characteristic of ankylosing spondylitis blood was a TCR beta motif of several highly homologous variants.

One entry per CDR3 protein, called by TCRdb with MiXCR from the 5' RACE reads. Of about 390,000 distinct CDR3 sequences in the sample, about a fifth were seen once. The sample taken for sequencing was blood, either unsorted or a sorted T cell fraction (not recorded which). The chain links TRBV4-1 to TRBJ2-1; 10 bases are shared with TRBD2. This receptor was taken from a male donor with ankylosing spondylitis. CDR3 in DNA: TGCGCCAGCAGCCACCTTACTAGCGGGACCGATGAGCAGTTCTTC. Translating gives CASSHLTSGTDEQFF.